This TCR beta chain was retrieved from a study of blood T cells in healthy people across ages. Findings and limits, study-wide: Roughly linearly, TCR beta diversity per million T cells fell as age increased.

From germline, CDR1 is SGHDT and CDR2 YYEEEE. The CDR3 consists of 18 residues. V trimming: 4 bases; J trimming: 1 base; junction bases outside the gene matches: 9. Next came a second PCR, run for about 6 to 12 cycles, which used a sample-barcoded 5' primer along with a J-beta primer mix. All cDNA molecules were each tagged by a template-switch adaptor with 12 random nucleotides. TCRdb re-called the 5' RACE reads with MiXCR, one entry per CDR3 protein. The data hold around 900,000 distinct CDR3 sequences, with about 28% observed a single time. This clonotype was seen repeatedly, ten times or more. The antigen is not known. The individuals who served as donors were healthy Caucasians living in Russia, aged about 6 to 100. Investigators took 8.5 to 10 milliliters of peripheral blood from every donor.

J is TRBJ2-5 and V is TRBV5-6; the match to TRBD2 covers 14 bases. Sequenced sample: blood. This receptor was taken from a woman older than 75 in good health. This CDR3 is CASSTPGTSGGSQETQYF. The DNA for the CDR3 is TGTGCCAGCAGCACGCCCGGGACTAGCGGGGGTTCCCAAGAGACCCAGTACTTC.